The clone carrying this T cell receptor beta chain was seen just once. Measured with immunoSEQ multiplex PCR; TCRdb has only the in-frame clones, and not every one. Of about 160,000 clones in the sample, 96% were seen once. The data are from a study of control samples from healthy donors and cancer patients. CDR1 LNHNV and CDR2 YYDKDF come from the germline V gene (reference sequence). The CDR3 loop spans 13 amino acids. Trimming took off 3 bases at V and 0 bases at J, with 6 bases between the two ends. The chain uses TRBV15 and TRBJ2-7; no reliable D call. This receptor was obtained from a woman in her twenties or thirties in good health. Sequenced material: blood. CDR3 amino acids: CATSSGFSYEQYF. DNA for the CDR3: TGTGCCACCAGCAGCGGGTTCTCCTACGAGCAGTACTTC.